This T cell receptor beta chain was found in a study of shared clonotypes between healthy human individuals. Study conclusions and caveats: Larger estimated richness was generally recorded for naive subsets relative to memory subsets. It was observed that approximately 5% of naive CD4 clonotypes were shared across several donors.

Remarks on this clone: As yet, its antigen is unknown.

Generated by immunoSEQ multiplex PCR, the TCRdb table keeps only in-frame clones and is missing some. The sample yields 950,000 to 1,100,000 clones, approximately 72% seen once. The germline CDR1 and CDR2 sequences are MGHRA and YSYEKL. The ends lost 1 base at V and 6 bases at J; junction bases unmatched: 9. This CDR3 has 16 amino acids. This TCR derives from a man younger than 30 in good health. What was sequenced was memory CD4+ T cells sorted from blood. Subset here: CD45RA-negative fraction. This chain links TRBV4-1 with TRBJ1-5, with TRBD1 matching 7 bases. DNA of the CDR3: TGCGCCAGCAGCCAAGGGTACCAGGGGGGGGTTCAGCCCCAGCATTTT. This codes for CASSQGYQGGVQPQHF.